This T cell receptor beta chain was observed in a study of T-cell memory formation after mild COVID-19. In the study overall: Clustering of TCRs was largely donor specific. Notes on the study in general: Most CD4+ clones that shrank were in CM and EM, while CD8+ ones turned up in EMRA. The SARS-CoV-2 specificity of second-wave clones reaching peak at day 37 remained unverified.

This clonotype was seen a handful of times. Its matching antigen is unknown. V lost 4 bases and J lost 4; bases outside the gene matches: 6. The length of the CDR3 is 15 residues. Germline assignment: CDR1 KGHSH and CDR2 LQKENI. TCRdb reprocessed the 5' RACE reads with MiXCR, giving one entry per CDR3 protein. The sample contains around 300,000 distinct CDR3 sequences, roughly an eighth of which appear only once. The receptor was derived from a man aged 18 to 35 who had mild COVID-19 (a few samples of this study predate the infection). Cell type and time point are not known. The chain employs TRBV18 and TRBJ2-1; 8 bases map to TRBD2. The specimen was PBMCs or a T cell subset sorted from them (not recorded which). The CDR3: CASSRERGIYNEQFF. In DNA form, the CDR3 reads TGTGCCAGCTCACGGGAGCGGGGGATTTACAATGAGCAGTTCTTC.